This TCR beta chain was found in a study of molecular identifiers for immune sequencing clone quantification (dated by TCRdb to about 2018). Broadly, across the study: In a replicate experiment, RNA from roughly 18,000 or 92,000 naive CD8 T cells was split into five aliquots, four of which were sequenced. This methods study benchmarked molecular-identifier clustering-based TCR repertoire sequencing (MIDCIRS) and TCR RNA copy counting, using CD8 T cells to do so. General findings and caveats noted by the study authors: When barcode sub-clustering was not used, chimeric consensus sequences inflated TCR diversity, with chimeras reaching as high as 47%. Spiked-in Jurkat TCR RNA equal to a single cell's worth was reported to be detectable even within 1,100,000 naive CD8 T cells. Clones above 20 RNA copies held over 99% of molecules in CMV-specific effector cells but under 1% in naive cells. The naive libraries included spiked-in Jurkat TCR RNA (approximately ten copies' worth), and this RNA is not part of the donor repertoire. Highly expanded clone sizes could be underestimated because identical TCR molecules may share a barcode. Modeling indicated around 3.2 TCR RNA copies recovered per cell, compared with about 10 by digital PCR, which implies a capture efficiency of 25% to 35%.

Libraries of naive CD8 T cells were built from around 20,000 to 990,000 sorted cells, with 10%, 30% or 50% of the purified RNA used. Naive CD8 T cells were FACS-sorted as CD8+CD4-CCR7+CD45RA+ on a BD FACSAria II into RLT Plus buffer. To test detection sensitivity, Jurkat RNA equivalent to over 8 TCR copies was spiked into samples of roughly 19,000-1,000,000 naive CD8 T cells. Enrichment of CD8 T cells was performed with RosetteSep CD8+ T Cell Enrichment Cocktail and Ficoll-Paque, after which ACK red cell lysis was carried out. The library was generated by PCR. TCRdb shows the sequencer as Illumina HiSeq 4000. Bulk TCR libraries were prepared as previously described, using TCR primers listed in Table S5. Purification of total RNA was performed with the Qiagen AllPrep DNA/RNA kit. Before analysis, reads from multiple sequencing runs of one library were combined. The source study handled its data this way. Only reads with exact TCR constant sequence were kept, trimmed to 150 nt, and grouped by their 12-nt molecular barcodes. Within each barcode group, reads were sub-clustered at a 15% Levenshtein threshold, and quality-weighted consensus sequences were built per RNA molecule. Non-functional sequences were excluded, and lower-count sequences lying one edit away from another sequence were also excluded. On the basis of fitting two negative binomial distributions, barcode sub-clusters with fewer than 20% of the maximum read count were discarded. TCRdb itself trimmed the public reads at Q25 with fastp, ran MiXCR and retained productive beta chains. Entries that share a CDR3 protein sequence are merged under the most common genes and DNA. The V and J calls were determined by TCRdb, not by the authors. This sample lists roughly 86,000 distinct CDR3 sequences; roughly 19% were detected once. Of the sample, roughly 0.8% is held by the ten largest clones.

A distance of 6 bases separates the germline ends of V and J, which lose 7 bases and 0 bases respectively. The CDR3 goes from the cysteine to the phenylalanine over 12 residues. Just CDR3 DNA is preserved here, 36 bases in frame from base 1. For CDR1 and CDR2, the germline V gene (reference sequence) lists MNHNY and SVGAGI. The table lists this clonotype with many counts. The antigen this receptor binds is unknown. No base quality values were provided; no much bigger clone lies one nucleotide off. Sequencing input: naive CD8+ T cells from blood, with Jurkat cell RNA spiked in. The cell subset or site label corresponds to: FACS-sorted CD8+CD4-CCR7+CD45RA+ naive T cells. The sequence came from a human donor in good health. Some libraries in this study had Jurkat cell RNA spiked in. The chain joins TRBV6-6 to TRBJ1-1; the D gene assignment is ambiguous. The DNA sequence is TGTGCCAGCACCCCTTTGAACACTGAAGCTTTCTTT. The translation is CASTPLNTEAFF.